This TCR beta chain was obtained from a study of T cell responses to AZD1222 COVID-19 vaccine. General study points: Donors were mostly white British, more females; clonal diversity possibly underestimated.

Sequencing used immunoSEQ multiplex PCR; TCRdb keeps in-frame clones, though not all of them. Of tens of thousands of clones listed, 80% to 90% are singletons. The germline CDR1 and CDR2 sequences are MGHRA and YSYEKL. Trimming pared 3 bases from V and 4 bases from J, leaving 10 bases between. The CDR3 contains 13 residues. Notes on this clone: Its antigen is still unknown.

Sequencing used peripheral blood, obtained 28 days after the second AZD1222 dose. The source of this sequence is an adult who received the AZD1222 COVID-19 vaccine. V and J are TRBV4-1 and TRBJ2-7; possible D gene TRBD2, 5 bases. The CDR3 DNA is TGCGCCAGCAGCCAGGACGGGGAGTACGAGCAGTACTTC. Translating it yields CASSQDGEYEQYF.